What follows are 9 T cell receptor beta chains derived from one specimen sequenced in a study of cytomegalovirus exposure and HLA in healthy donors. The primer mix had 60 Vbeta and 13 Jbeta primers. Only in-frame clones appear in the TCRdb table, and some are missing; sequencing was by immunoSEQ multiplex PCR. This sample has 200,000 to 250,000 clones; 85% occur once, and the top ten carry 1% to 1.5%. The specimen sequenced was PBMCs. The source is a human donor in good health.

J is TRBJ2-1 and V is TRBV7-9; TRBD2 matches at 8 bases. The CDR3 is made up of 17 amino acids. Germline values: CDR1 SEHNR, CDR2 FQNEAQ (reference sequence). The J segment lost 0 bases and the V segment lost 5 bases, leaving 9 bases of the junction unmatched. For the CDR3, the DNA is TGTGCCAGCAGCGCGCCCACTAGCGGAGACTCCTACAATGAGCAGTTCTTC. It specifies CASSAPTSGDSYNEQFF. The full variable domain, with the rest looked up from reference TRBV7-9 and TRBJ2-1, is DTGVSQNPRHKITKRGQNVTFRCDPISEHNRLYWYRQTLGQGPEFLTYFQNEAQLEKSRLLSDRFSAERPKGSFSTLEIQRTEQGDSAMYLCASSAPTSGDSYNEQFFGPGTRLTVL.

The chain is built from TRBV7-9 and TRBJ2-1; 8 nucleotides line up with TRBD1. CDR1 and CDR2 (germline): SEHNR, FQNEAQ (reference sequence). Losses at the gene ends were 7 bases for V and 12 bases for J; bases not matched to a gene: 20. The CDR3 consists of 16 residues. CDR3 loop: CASMLSDRALTMMQFF. The DNA of the CDR3 is TGTGCCAGCATGTTATCGGACAGGGCCCTCACAATGATGCAGTTCTTC.

J is TRBJ1-1 and V is TRBV7-3, with D perhaps matching TRBD1 (5 bases). V was shortened by 4 bases and J by 6 bases, with 9 bases between the two germline ends. Germline V gene sequence: CDR1 SGHTA, CDR2 FQGTGA. This CDR3 is 12 amino acids long. CDR3 protein: CASSSTGAEAFF. CDR3 sequence (DNA): TGTGCCAGCAGCTCGACGGGGGCTGAAGCTTTCTTT.

This rearrangement joins TRBV11-2 to TRBJ2-5; the D gene is possibly TRBD1 (5 bases). The CDR3 covers 13 residues. V was clipped by 5 bases and J by 4 bases, with 11 bases between them. The germline gives CDR1 SGHAT, CDR2 FQNNGV. CDR3 in DNA: TGTGCCAGCAGCCCTCAGGGTAGAGAGACCCAGTACTTC. Its translation is CASSPQGRETQYF.

This chain uses TRBV6-5 with TRBJ2-1, with 8 bases aligning to TRBD1. From germline, CDR1 is MNHEY and CDR2 SVGAGI. Germline trimming cut 1 base from V and 9 bases from J; bases unmatched to any gene: 5. The CDR3 contains 14 residues. Here the CDR3 DNA reads TGTGCCAGCAGTTACTTCCAGGGGGCTGGTGAGCAGTTCTTC. Protein sequence: CASSYFQGAGEQFF.

The V call is TRBV7-3, the J call TRBJ2-3, with D possibly TRBD2 on 6 matching bases. With 0 bases removed from V and 4 bases from J, the gap between germline ends came to 11 bases. Germline-derived CDR1 and CDR2 are SGHTA and FQGTGA. This CDR3 has 15 residues. The chain's CDR3 is CASSLTGERADTQYF. The CDR3 nucleotides are TGTGCCAGCAGCTTAACGGGGGAGCGGGCAGATACGCAGTATTTT.

The J gene is TRBJ1-1, the V gene TRBV7-6; D perhaps matches TRBD1 (5 bases). The germline V gene has CDR1 SGHVS and CDR2 FNYEAQ. The length of the CDR3 is 14 residues. V was pared by 1 base and J by 4 bases, with 10 bases between. CDR3 sequence: CASSLVEGSTEAFF. CDR3 DNA: TGTGCCAGCAGCTTAGTGGAGGGGAGCACTGAAGCTTTCTTT. The full variable domain, its missing parts supplied by reference TRBV7-6 and TRBJ1-1, is GAGVSQSPRYKVTKRGQDVALRCDPISGHVSLYWYRQALGQGPEFLTYFNYEAQQDKSGLPNDRFSAERPEGSISTLTIQRTEQRDSAMYRCASSLVEGSTEAFFGQGTRLTVV.

This sequence joins TRBV7-3 and TRBJ2-7; no reliable D call. The V gene's germline CDR1 is SGHTA and CDR2 FQGTGA. Trimming cost V 3 bases and J 1 base, with 10 bases left between them. The CDR3 totals 14 residues. CDR3 sequence reads: CASSFQAYSYEQYF. CDR3 coding DNA: TGTGCCAGCAGCTTTCAGGCCTATTCCTACGAGCAGTACTTC.

On this clone: This specimen includes other DNA sequences encoding the same CDR3. The CDR3 DNA sequence: TGTGCCAGCAGCCGCGGCGGGAGCACAGATACGCAGTATTTT. The encoded protein is CASSRGGSTDTQYF. This chain connects TRBV7-2 to TRBJ2-3; D might be TRBD2 (5 bases). Trimming removed 5 bases from V and 0 bases from J, with 9 bases in between. From germline, CDR1 is SGHTA and CDR2 FQGNSA. CDR3 length: 14 amino acids.